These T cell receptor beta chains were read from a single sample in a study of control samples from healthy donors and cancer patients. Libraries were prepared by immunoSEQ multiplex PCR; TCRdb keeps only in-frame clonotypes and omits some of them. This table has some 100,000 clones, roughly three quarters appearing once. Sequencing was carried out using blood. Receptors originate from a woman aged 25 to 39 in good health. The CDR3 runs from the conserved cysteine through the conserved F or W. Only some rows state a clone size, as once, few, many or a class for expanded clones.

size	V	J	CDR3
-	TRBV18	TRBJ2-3	CASSVWGAGTDTQYF
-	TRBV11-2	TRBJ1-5	CASSLIGADQPQHF
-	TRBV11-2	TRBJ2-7	CASSPSGQKAYEQYF
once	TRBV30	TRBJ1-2	CASTSDGLGYGYTF
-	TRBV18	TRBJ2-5	CASSRLPGNQETQYF
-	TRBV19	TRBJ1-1	CASSTSRGGANTEAFF
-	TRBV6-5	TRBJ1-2	CASSYMGGYTF
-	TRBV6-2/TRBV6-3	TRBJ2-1	CASRYLKPSSYNEQFF
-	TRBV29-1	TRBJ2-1	CSVGGAGNEQFF
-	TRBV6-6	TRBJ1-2	CASSQDSTYGYTF
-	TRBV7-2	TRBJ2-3	CASRFEGGTDTQYF
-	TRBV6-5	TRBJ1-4	CASRERDSINEKLFF
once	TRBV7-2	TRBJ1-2	CASSLQDRGLYGYTF
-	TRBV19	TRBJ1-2	CASSMGRFTNYGYTF
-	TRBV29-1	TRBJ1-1	CSVRMNTEAFF
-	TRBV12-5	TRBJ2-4	CANGDRAFKNIQYF
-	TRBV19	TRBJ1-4	CASSSDRGRTEKLFF
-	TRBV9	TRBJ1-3	CASSVVDGGNTIYF
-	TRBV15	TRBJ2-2	CATSRDRTRTGELFF
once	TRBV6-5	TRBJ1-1	CASRGSHTEAFF
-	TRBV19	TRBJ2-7	CASSISPSGGVYEQYF
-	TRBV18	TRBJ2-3	CATGGNTDTQYF
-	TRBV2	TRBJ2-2	CASSDTDRGLSGELFF
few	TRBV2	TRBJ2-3	CASSFRGGGTDTQYF
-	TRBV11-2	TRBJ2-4	CASSLDKLAKNIQYF
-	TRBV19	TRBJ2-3	CASSIDGGRTDTQYF
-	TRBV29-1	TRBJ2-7	CSVVGQSYEQYF
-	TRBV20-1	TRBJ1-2	CSASLTRTTNYGYTF
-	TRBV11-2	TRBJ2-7	CASSPLRRAQYF
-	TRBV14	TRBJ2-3	CASSPGVAGGHTQYF
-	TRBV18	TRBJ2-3	CASSQRGGYTDTQYF
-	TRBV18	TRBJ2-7	CASSPRAGYEQYF
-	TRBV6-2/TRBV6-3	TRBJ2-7	CASSRQSSYEQYF
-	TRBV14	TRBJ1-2	CASSQDGQGAFEGYTF
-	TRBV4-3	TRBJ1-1	CASSQDRDTSFRAFF